The rows below give T cell receptor beta chains drawn from one sample of a study of T cell changes during pregnancy in multiple sclerosis. Assay: immunoSEQ multiplex PCR; the TCRdb copy retains only in-frame clones and omits some. Of under 40,000 clones in the sample, roughly 90% were seen once. The sequencing used peripheral blood, collected in the second trimester of pregnancy. All receptors come from a female donor in good health, enrolled as a control in a pregnancy study. Each CDR3 is given with its conserved first and last residue. A D gene is named only where the DNA matches it firmly. Expanded clones are given a class, and other clones once, few, many or no size at all.

clone size: .; V gene: TRBV6-5; D gene: TRBD1; J gene: TRBJ1-4; CDR3 protein: CASTPGQGTNEKLFF; CDR3 DNA: TGTGCCAGCACCCCGGGACAGGGAACTAATGAAAAACTGTTTTTT
clone size: once; V gene: TRBV7-8; D gene: .; J gene: TRBJ1-1; CDR3 protein: CASSYQTGQTEAFF; CDR3 DNA: TGTGCCAGCAGCTACCAGACAGGCCAGACTGAAGCTTTCTTT
clone size: .; V gene: TRBV11-3; D gene: .; J gene: TRBJ2-1; CDR3 protein: CASSLSPRDEQFF; CDR3 DNA: TGTGCCAGCAGCTTGAGCCCTCGGGATGAGCAGTTCTTC
clone size: .; V gene: TRBV19; D gene: TRBD1; J gene: TRBJ2-1; CDR3 protein: CASSTGTGSYNEQFF; CDR3 DNA: TGTGCCAGTAGCACCGGGACAGGAAGCTACAATGAGCAGTTCTTC
clone size: .; V gene: TRBV7-6; D gene: TRBD2; J gene: TRBJ2-2; CDR3 protein: CASSLGVGSGARRVGTGELFF; CDR3 DNA: TGTGCCAGCAGCTTAGGTGTGGGAAGCGGGGCCCGCCGGGTTGGCACCGGGGAGCTGTTTTTT
clone size: .; V gene: TRBV27; D gene: TRBD2; J gene: TRBJ2-3; CDR3 protein: CASRGTSGITDTQYF; CDR3 DNA: TGTGCCAGCAGGGGGACTAGCGGAATCACAGATACGCAGTATTTT
clone size: .; V gene: TRBV7-3; D gene: TRBD2; J gene: TRBJ2-5; CDR3 protein: CASSTGTSGGARETQYF; CDR3 DNA: TGTGCCAGCAGCACCGGGACTAGCGGGGGGGCCCGAGAGACCCAGTACTTC
clone size: .; V gene: TRBV6-1; D gene: TRBD1; J gene: TRBJ2-5; CDR3 protein: CASSEWDRKETQYF; CDR3 DNA: TGTGCCAGCAGTGAATGGGACAGAAAAGAGACCCAGTACTTC
clone size: .; V gene: TRBV7-8; D gene: .; J gene: TRBJ2-1; CDR3 protein: CASRQNLNEQFF; CDR3 DNA: TGTGCCAGCAGACAAAACCTCAATGAGCAGTTCTTC
clone size: .; V gene: TRBV28; D gene: TRBD1; J gene: TRBJ2-5; CDR3 protein: CASSLWTGPQETQYF; CDR3 DNA: TGTGCCAGCAGTCTGTGGACAGGCCCCCAAGAGACCCAGTACTTC
clone size: .; V gene: TRBV9; D gene: TRBD2; J gene: TRBJ2-3; CDR3 protein: CASSRGGLAGATPQYF; CDR3 DNA: TGTGCCAGCAGCCGGGGCGGACTAGCGGGAGCTACCCCGCAGTATTTT
clone size: once; V gene: TRBV29-1; D gene: .; J gene: TRBJ1-1; CDR3 protein: CSVALDGRPKKNTEAFF; CDR3 DNA: TGCAGCGTTGCTTTGGACGGGAGACCTAAAAAGAACACTGAAGCTTTCTTT
clone size: .; V gene: TRBV5-1; D gene: TRBD1; J gene: TRBJ1-5; CDR3 protein: CAGSLAGAGGQPQHF; CDR3 DNA: TGCGCCGGCAGCTTGGCCGGGGCAGGGGGTCAGCCCCAGCATTTT
clone size: once; V gene: TRBV30; D gene: TRBD1; J gene: TRBJ2-5; CDR3 protein: CAWSVDTGGRETQYF; CDR3 DNA: TGTGCCTGGAGTGTAGACACAGGGGGAAGGGAGACCCAGTACTTC
clone size: .; V gene: TRBV30; D gene: TRBD1; J gene: TRBJ2-7; CDR3 protein: CAWDSAPLTGSPYEQYF; CDR3 DNA: TGTGCCTGGGACTCCGCCCCATTGACAGGGAGTCCCTACGAGCAGTACTTC
clone size: .; V gene: TRBV19; D gene: TRBD2; J gene: TRBJ2-1; CDR3 protein: CASSMGLADYNEQFF; CDR3 DNA: TGTGCCAGTAGTATGGGACTAGCGGACTACAATGAGCAGTTCTTC
clone size: .; V gene: TRBV11-1; D gene: .; J gene: TRBJ2-1; CDR3 protein: CASSFMASVEQFF; CDR3 DNA: TGTGCCAGCAGCTTTATGGCTAGCGTTGAGCAGTTCTTC
clone size: .; V gene: TRBV11-2; D gene: .; J gene: TRBJ1-1; CDR3 protein: CASSFVANTEAFF; CDR3 DNA: TGTGCCAGCAGCTTTGTGGCCAACACTGAAGCTTTCTTT
clone size: .; V gene: TRBV28; D gene: TRBD1; J gene: TRBJ1-1; CDR3 protein: CASRLAGFSGQGRAEAFF; CDR3 DNA: TGTGCCAGCAGACTCGCAGGGTTTTCGGGACAGGGGAGGGCTGAAGCTTTCTTT
clone size: .; V gene: TRBV4-2; D gene: TRBD1; J gene: TRBJ1-4; CDR3 protein: CASSQSPGQGSEKLFF; CDR3 DNA: TGTGCCAGCAGCCAAAGTCCGGGACAGGGATCTGAAAAACTGTTTTTT
clone size: .; V gene: TRBV7-2; D gene: .; J gene: TRBJ2-5; CDR3 protein: CASSLAGVETQYF; CDR3 DNA: TGTGCCAGCAGCTTAGCGGGAGTGGAGACCCAGTACTTC
clone size: .; V gene: TRBV15; D gene: TRBD2; J gene: TRBJ2-1; CDR3 protein: CATARGTSDRNEQFF; CDR3 DNA: TGTGCCACCGCGAGGGGGACTAGCGATAGGAATGAGCAGTTCTTC
clone size: .; V gene: TRBV7-2; D gene: TRBD1; J gene: TRBJ1-2; CDR3 protein: CASSFGGQGDYGYTF; CDR3 DNA: TGTGCCAGCAGCTTTGGGGGACAGGGGGACTATGGCTACACCTTC
clone size: .; V gene: TRBV6-6; D gene: .; J gene: TRBJ1-5; CDR3 protein: CASGLSTFNQPQHF; CDR3 DNA: TGTGCCAGCGGACTCAGTACCTTCAATCAGCCCCAGCATTTT
clone size: .; V gene: TRBV18; D gene: .; J gene: TRBJ2-1; CDR3 protein: CASSPLRAAEQFF; CDR3 DNA: TGTGCCAGCTCACCGCTCAGGGCGGCCGAGCAGTTCTTC
clone size: .; V gene: TRBV9; D gene: TRBD1; J gene: TRBJ2-2; CDR3 protein: CASSADRGNTGELFF; CDR3 DNA: TGTGCCAGCAGCGCCGACAGGGGGAACACCGGGGAGCTGTTTTTT
clone size: .; V gene: TRBV11-2; D gene: .; J gene: TRBJ2-5; CDR3 protein: CASSTIPGDGTQYF; CDR3 DNA: TGTGCCAGCAGCACAATCCCCGGAGACGGGACCCAGTACTTC
clone size: .; V gene: TRBV9; D gene: .; J gene: TRBJ1-4; CDR3 protein: CASSVAFRGEKLFF; CDR3 DNA: TGTGCCAGCAGCGTAGCATTCAGAGGGGAAAAACTGTTTTTT
clone size: .; V gene: TRBV19; D gene: TRBD1; J gene: TRBJ1-5; CDR3 protein: CASSPRDRGQPQHF; CDR3 DNA: TGTGCCAGTAGTCCCCGGGACAGGGGTCAGCCCCAGCATTTT
clone size: .; V gene: TRBV28; D gene: .; J gene: TRBJ1-1; CDR3 protein: CASSLMSTGTEAFF; CDR3 DNA: TGTGCCAGCAGTTTAATGTCTACGGGCACTGAAGCTTTCTTT
clone size: .; V gene: TRBV7-9; D gene: TRBD2; J gene: TRBJ2-7; CDR3 protein: CASSDGRAEQYF; CDR3 DNA: TGTGCCAGCAGCGACGGGAGGGCCGAGCAGTACTTC
clone size: .; V gene: TRBV19; D gene: .; J gene: TRBJ2-1; CDR3 protein: CASSSDRGSYNEQFF; CDR3 DNA: TGTGCCAGTAGTAGCGACAGAGGCTCCTACAATGAGCAGTTCTTC
clone size: .; V gene: TRBV28; D gene: TRBD1; J gene: TRBJ1-5; CDR3 protein: CASRDRDNQPQHF; CDR3 DNA: TGTGCCAGCAGGGACAGGGATAATCAGCCCCAGCATTTT
clone size: .; V gene: TRBV30; D gene: TRBD1; J gene: TRBJ2-7; CDR3 protein: CAWSGQGGRDEQYF; CDR3 DNA: TGTGCCTGGAGTGGACAGGGGGGTCGGGACGAGCAGTACTTC
clone size: .; V gene: TRBV10-3; D gene: TRBD1; J gene: TRBJ2-3; CDR3 protein: CAISDFRGKGTDTQYF; CDR3 DNA: TGTGCCATCAGTGACTTCAGGGGGAAAGGGACAGATACGCAGTATTTT
clone size: .; V gene: TRBV9; D gene: TRBD2; J gene: TRBJ2-3; CDR3 protein: CASSSGGTSTDTQYF; CDR3 DNA: TGTGCCAGCAGTAGCGGGGGGACCAGCACAGATACGCAGTATTTT
clone size: .; V gene: TRBV6-6; D gene: TRBD1; J gene: TRBJ1-2; CDR3 protein: CASGGQATFNYGYTF; CDR3 DNA: TGTGCCAGCGGTGGACAGGCCACTTTTAACTATGGCTACACCTTC
clone size: .; V gene: TRBV11-2; D gene: TRBD1; J gene: TRBJ2-7; CDR3 protein: CASSLVQGAGYEQYF; CDR3 DNA: TGTGCCAGCAGCTTAGTTCAGGGGGCTGGCTACGAGCAGTACTTC
clone size: .; V gene: TRBV4-2; D gene: .; J gene: TRBJ2-7; CDR3 protein: CASSRVAGGNSYEQYF; CDR3 DNA: TGTGCCAGCAGCCGGGTAGCCGGGGGAAACTCCTACGAGCAGTACTTC
clone size: .; V gene: TRBV6-5; D gene: .; J gene: TRBJ1-5; CDR3 protein: CASSQGQKNQPQHF; CDR3 DNA: TGTGCCAGCAGCCAAGGACAGAAAAATCAGCCCCAGCATTTT
clone size: .; V gene: TRBV19; D gene: .; J gene: TRBJ1-4; CDR3 protein: CASSMTGSNEKLFF; CDR3 DNA: TGTGCCAGTAGTATGACGGGGAGTAATGAAAAACTGTTTTTT
clone size: .; V gene: TRBV28; D gene: TRBD2; J gene: TRBJ2-3; CDR3 protein: CASSRSSGSPDTQYF; CDR3 DNA: TGTGCCAGCAGTCGGAGTAGCGGGAGCCCAGATACGCAGTATTTT
clone size: .; V gene: TRBV6-1; D gene: .; J gene: TRBJ2-2; CDR3 protein: CASIRGTSTGELFF; CDR3 DNA: TGTGCCAGCATCCGGGGTACGTCGACCGGGGAGCTGTTTTTT
clone size: .; V gene: TRBV28; D gene: .; J gene: TRBJ1-3; CDR3 protein: CASSSFGTGNTIYF; CDR3 DNA: TGTGCCAGCAGTTCCTTCGGGACTGGAAACACCATATATTTT
clone size: .; V gene: TRBV6-6; D gene: .; J gene: TRBJ1-4; CDR3 protein: CASTRTGQGEKLFF; CDR3 DNA: TGTGCCAGCACTCGGACGGGTCAGGGGGAAAAACTGTTTTTT
clone size: .; V gene: TRBV28; D gene: .; J gene: TRBJ1-2; CDR3 protein: CATLQEDNYGYTF; CDR3 DNA: TGTGCCACGCTCCAGGAGGATAACTATGGCTACACCTTC
clone size: once; V gene: TRBV7-3; D gene: .; J gene: TRBJ2-3; CDR3 protein: CASSLARGSPTDTQYF; CDR3 DNA: TGTGCCAGCAGCTTAGCTAGGGGTTCCCCCACAGATACGCAGTATTTT
clone size: .; V gene: TRBV18; D gene: TRBD1; J gene: TRBJ1-2; CDR3 protein: CASSPSQGARVYGYTF; CDR3 DNA: TGTGCCAGCTCACCGAGTCAGGGGGCGCGGGTCTATGGCTACACCTTC
clone size: .; V gene: TRBV28; D gene: TRBD1; J gene: TRBJ1-5; CDR3 protein: CASSGPGQGARWQPQHF; CDR3 DNA: TGTGCCAGCAGTGGACCGGGACAGGGGGCGCGATGGCAGCCCCAGCATTTT
clone size: .; V gene: TRBV2; D gene: .; J gene: TRBJ2-3; CDR3 protein: CAGGWRVPDTQYF; CDR3 DNA: TGTGCCGGCGGGTGGAGGGTTCCAGATACGCAGTATTTT
clone size: .; V gene: TRBV11-2; D gene: .; J gene: TRBJ2-3; CDR3 protein: CASSYTGTGTDTQYF; CDR3 DNA: TGTGCCAGCAGTTATACCGGTACAGGCACAGATACGCAGTATTTT
clone size: .; V gene: TRBV19; D gene: TRBD2; J gene: TRBJ2-1; CDR3 protein: CASSISGEPYNEQFF; CDR3 DNA: TGTGCCAGTAGTATTAGCGGGGAGCCTTACAATGAGCAGTTCTTC
clone size: .; V gene: TRBV6-1; D gene: TRBD2; J gene: TRBJ2-1; CDR3 protein: CASSGLAGGYNEQFF; CDR3 DNA: TGTGCCAGCAGTGGACTAGCGGGGGGGTACAATGAGCAGTTCTTC
clone size: .; V gene: TRBV7-2; D gene: TRBD2; J gene: TRBJ2-5; CDR3 protein: CASSSPGLAKTQYF; CDR3 DNA: TGTGCCAGCAGCTCCCCGGGACTAGCGAAGACCCAGTACTTC
clone size: .; V gene: TRBV9; D gene: .; J gene: TRBJ2-2; CDR3 protein: CASTTSGELFF; CDR3 DNA: TGTGCCAGCACCACGAGCGGGGAGCTGTTTTTT
clone size: .; V gene: TRBV4-2; D gene: .; J gene: TRBJ1-6; CDR3 protein: CASNWAGADSPLHF; CDR3 DNA: TGTGCCAGCAACTGGGCGGGGGCAGACTCACCCCTCCACTTT
clone size: .; V gene: TRBV28; D gene: .; J gene: TRBJ2-1; CDR3 protein: CASSLPLPGLGSYNEQFF; CDR3 DNA: TGTGCCAGCAGCCTCCCCCTCCCGGGACTTGGGTCCTACAATGAGCAGTTCTTC
clone size: .; V gene: TRBV28; D gene: TRBD2; J gene: TRBJ2-1; CDR3 protein: CASDSGTSGSNEQFF; CDR3 DNA: TGTGCCAGTGACTCAGGGACTAGCGGGAGCAATGAGCAGTTCTTC
clone size: .; V gene: TRBV11-3; D gene: .; J gene: TRBJ1-2; CDR3 protein: CASSLEGGNGYTF; CDR3 DNA: TGTGCCAGCAGCTTAGAGGGGGGTAATGGCTACACCTTC